The 6 T cell receptor beta chains below were found in one sample sequenced in a study of blood T cells in healthy people across ages. With a J-beta primer mix and a sample-barcoded 5' primer, a second PCR ran about 7 to 11 cycles. TCRdb ran MiXCR on the 5' RACE reads and lists one entry per CDR3 protein. The sample records 550,000 to 600,000 distinct CDR3 sequences, roughly 48% being singletons. The source material was blood. The receptors stem from a man aged 80 or over in good health.

The chain employs TRBV7-3 and TRBJ2-3, with D maybe TRBD2 (5 bases). V lost 2 bases, J lost 6 bases, and 6 bases lay in between. This CDR3 is built from 12 residues. Germline-derived CDR1 and CDR2 are SGHTA and FQGTGA. CDR3 loop: CASSLGEDTQYF. The CDR3 coding sequence is TGTGCCAGCAGCTTAGGGGAGGATACGCAGTATTTT.

The rearrangement uses TRBV5-1 and TRBJ2-3; 7 nucleotides match TRBD2. The CDR3 consists of 14 residues. Germline assignment: CDR1 SGHRS and CDR2 YFSETQ. Losses at the gene ends were 5 bases for V and 2 bases for J; bases not matched to a gene: 5. This chain's CDR3 is CASRRGGVTDTQYF. CDR3 DNA sequence: TGCGCCAGCAGACGCGGGGGAGTCACAGATACGCAGTATTTT.

This clonotype was seen more than once but under ten times. The gene calls are TRBV7-2 and TRBJ2-5; no clear D. Trimming removed 5 bases at V and 4 bases at J, with 17 bases between. The CDR3 has 15 residues. The germline gives CDR1 SGHTA, CDR2 FQGNSA. This CDR3 is CASSPDGGILETQYF. CDR3 nucleotides: TGTGCCAGCAGCCCCGACGGTGGGATCCTAGAGACCCAGTACTTC.

The chain has TRBV9 and TRBJ2-7; 8 bases are a match to TRBD1. V dropped 3 bases and J dropped 3; count of bases not matched to a gene: 8. Germline CDR1 reads SGDLS; CDR2 reads YYNGEE. CDR3 length: 15 residues. For the CDR3, the DNA is TGTGCCAGCAGCGAGGGCCTCGGACAGGGCTACGAGCAGTACTTC. The encoded protein is CASSEGLGQGYEQYF.

The rearrangement links TRBV20-1 to TRBJ1-2; D gene uncertain. The CDR3 is made up of 12 amino acids. Germline loops: CDR1 DFQATT, CDR2 SNEGSKA (reference sequence). V shed 6 bases and J shed 0 bases, with 8 bases lying between them. CDR3 nucleotide sequence: TGCAGTGCCACAGCCTCTAACTATGGCTACACCTTC. Protein: CSATASNYGYTF.

The chain links TRBV4-3 to TRBJ2-7; weak D call: TRBD1 (6 bases). V lost 0 bases, J lost 6 bases, and 15 bases lay in between. Per the germline V gene, CDR1 is LGHNA and CDR2 is YSLEER. The CDR3 is made up of 15 amino acids. In DNA, the CDR3 is TGCGCCAGCAGCCAAGATTGGAGGCTGGGGGCCGAGCAGTACTTC. The encoded protein is CASSQDWRLGAEQYF.